This T cell receptor (beta chain) came from a study of Ad26.COV2.S vaccination and SARS-CoV-2 variants. Turning to the study itself: Ad26.COV2.S shots went into the muscle once or twice, 56 days apart. Overall study results and limits: Recipients given vaccine exceeded placebo recipients in spike-specific TCR breadth.

Documented treatment: 15 to 20 received Ad26.COV2.S at low or high dose, single or two shots; about 5 received placebo; per-sample allocation not given. Vaccine and placebo recipients were sampled on day 63 after the first injection. The V gene's germline CDR1 is LGHNT and CDR2 FRNRAP. The CDR3 runs 15 residues. Trimming cost V 0 bases and J 8 bases; bases outside gene matches: 1. A note on this clone: Antigen: not known.

Sequencing was performed with immunoSEQ multiplex PCR; in TCRdb, only in-frame clones are kept and a portion is missing. This table holds about 450,000 clones, approximately 92% found once. This sequence originates from a person aged 18-60 years who received the Ad26.COV2.S COVID-19 vaccine or a placebo. The chain is built from TRBV12-5 and TRBJ2-1; 13 nucleotides align to TRBD2. The specimen was peripheral blood, collected in a trial of Ad26.COV2.S vaccine versus placebo. CDR3 protein: CASGLVLAGGDEQFF. CDR3 sequence (DNA): TGTGCTAGTGGTTTGGTACTAGCGGGAGGGGATGAGCAGTTCTTC.